Shown below are 32 T cell receptor beta chains from a single sample sequenced in a study of low-dose radiotherapy and immunotherapy resistance in tumors. Primers used for first-strand cDNA, a TRAV- and TRBV-specific set, covered both alpha and beta chains. With a constant-region primer and a V-primer adapter, TCRs were subjected to 20 PCR cycles of amplification. TCRdb reprocessed the reads with MiXCR, giving one entry per CDR3 protein. The data show 9,500 to 15,000 distinct CDR3 sequences, approximately 73% seen once. The receptors were gathered from a human donor with advanced metastatic prostate, ovarian, gallbladder or colorectal cancer (not recorded which). This table probably holds off-target reads from a library built for another chain.

The chain uses TRBV29-1 and TRBJ1-6; D remains unclear. The CDR3 consists of 13 residues. Germline loops: CDR1 SQVTM, CDR2 ANQGSEA. V was shortened by 5 bases and J by 7 bases, with 12 bases between the two germline ends. CDR3 protein: CSVWAGGNSPLHF. DNA for the CDR3: TGCAGCGTTTGGGCAGGAGGGAATTCACCCCTCCACTTT.

This rearrangement joins TRBV5-1 to TRBJ2-1, with 14 bases fitting TRBD2. The CDR3 sequence is 15 residues long. Trimming at V came to 4 bases and at J to 9 bases, leaving 6 bases not matched to a gene. CDR1 and CDR2 (germline): SGHRS, YFSETQ. CDR3 loop: CASSIPGLAGVEQFF. For the CDR3, the DNA is TGCGCCAGCAGCATACCGGGACTAGCGGGAGTTGAGCAGTTCTTC.

This chain connects TRBV28 to TRBJ1-5; D unresolved. V was cut by 7 bases and J by 1 base, with 17 bases left in between. This CDR3 comprises 16 residues. The germline gives CDR1 MDHEN, CDR2 SYDVKM. CDR3 sequence: CASTSPGSGSNQPQHF. The CDR3 nucleotides read TGTGCCAGCACTAGCCCGGGGTCGGGGAGCAATCAGCCCCAGCATTTT.

This rearrangement joins TRBV6-6 to TRBJ2-2, with TRBD1 matching over 7 bases. Germline assignment: CDR1 MNHNY and CDR2 SVGAGI (reference sequence). The CDR3 sequence is 16 residues long. J gave up 3 bases and V 0 bases, and 4 bases lay outside the gene matches. This CDR3 reads CASSYSRTGDTGELFF. The CDR3 nucleotides read TGTGCCAGCAGTTACTCAAGGACAGGTGACACCGGGGAGCTGTTTTTT.

This clonotype was recorded once. V gene TRBV4-2 combines with J gene TRBJ2-3; D not certain. Germline CDR1 reads LGHNA; CDR2 reads YNFKEQ. Trimming took 4 bases from V and 0 from J, leaving 14 bases between them. CDR3 size: 16 residues. CDR3 protein: CASSPGSLTSTDTQYF. The CDR3 DNA sequence: TGTGCCAGCAGCCCGGGTAGCCTCACTAGCACAGATACGCAGTATTTT.

The rearrangement uses TRBV29-1 and TRBJ2-1, with TRBD2 identical over 14 bases. This CDR3 comprises 16 residues. Per the germline V gene, CDR1 is SQVTM and CDR2 is ANQGSEA. V lost 0 bases and J lost 8; bases outside the gene matches: 6. CDR3 region: CSVEDSGTSGSDEQFF. In DNA, the CDR3 is TGCAGCGTTGAAGATTCCGGGACTAGCGGGAGTGATGAGCAGTTCTTC.

The J gene is TRBJ2-1, the V gene TRBV7-2; 10 bases agree with TRBD2. The CDR3 is 14 amino acids. The ends lost 5 bases at V and 8 bases at J; junction bases unmatched: 6. Germline CDR1 reads SGHTA; CDR2 reads FQGNSA. The CDR3 DNA sequence: TGTGCCAGCAGCATTAGCGGGAGGAAGGATGAGCAGTTCTTC. This gives the protein CASSISGRKDEQFF.

This clonotype was observed a single time. This chain links TRBV28 with TRBJ1-2, with TRBD1 matching over 7 bases. From germline, CDR1 is MDHEN and CDR2 SYDVKM. Trimming at V came to 2 bases and at J to 3 bases, leaving 3 bases not matched to a gene. CDR3 length equals 14 residues. The CDR3 reads CASSLPTGDYGYTF. The CDR3 DNA reads TGTGCCAGCAGTTTACCCACAGGGGACTATGGCTACACCTTC.

This chain joins TRBV20-1 and TRBJ2-7, with 14 bases identical to TRBD2. Germline V gene data show CDR1 as DFQATT and CDR2 as SNEGSKA (reference sequence). The V segment lost 0 bases and the J segment 2 bases; nucleotides outside the gene matches: 6. CDR3 length equals 17 residues. DNA for the CDR3: TGCAGTGCTAGAGATTGGGGGACTAGCGGGGGAACCTACGAGCAGTACTTC. This translates into CSARDWGTSGGTYEQYF.

The rearrangement uses TRBV5-1 and TRBJ2-1, with 13 bases identical to TRBD2. This CDR3 is built from 16 residues. CDR1 SGHRS and CDR2 YFSETQ come from the germline V gene. V lost 0 bases, J lost 9 bases, and 6 bases stayed unmatched. The CDR3 DNA follows: TGCGCCAGCAGCTTGGGTCGACTAGCGGGAGGCGGTGAGCAGTTCTTC. Translating gives CASSLGRLAGGGEQFF.

The chain couples TRBV5-8 to TRBJ2-7; 8 nucleotides agree with TRBD1. The CDR3 has 13 residues. CDR1 is SGHTS, CDR2 YDEGEE, per germline. The trim removed 0 bases at V and 5 bases at J, leaving 1 base unmatched. CDR3 sequence: CASSLGQGNEQYF. For the CDR3, the DNA is TGTGCCAGCAGCTTGGGACAGGGGAACGAGCAGTACTTC.

The V gene is TRBV20-1, the J gene TRBJ2-7; 12 nucleotides line up with TRBD2. CDR1 is DFQATT and CDR2 is SNEGSKA in the germline V gene (reference sequence). J was trimmed by 0 bases and V by 1 base; bases with no gene match: 4. The CDR3 loop spans 16 amino acids. The CDR3: CSARGTSGISSYEQYF. CDR3 DNA: TGCAGTGCTAGAGGGACTAGCGGGATTAGCTCCTACGAGCAGTACTTC.

This chain links TRBV29-1 with TRBJ2-7, with 7 bases identical to TRBD1. V lost 7 bases to trimming and J lost 3 bases; unmatched junction nucleotides: 3. There are 11 residues in the CDR3. CDR1 is SQVTM, CDR2 ANQGSEA, per germline. CDR3 DNA sequence: TGCAGCGGGGGACAGATCTACGAGCAGTACTTC. Its translation: CSGGQIYEQYF.

V gene TRBV20-1 combines with J gene TRBJ2-5; 9 bases match TRBD2. The germline V gene encodes CDR1 DFQATT and CDR2 SNEGSKA (reference sequence). With 5 bases clipped from V and 3 bases from J, the junction kept 1 base outside the gene matches. The CDR3 consists of 12 residues. CDR3 protein: CSARTSEETQYF. The CDR3, as DNA: TGCAGTGCTCGGACTAGCGAAGAGACCCAGTACTTC.

This chain joins TRBV7-9 and TRBJ2-7, with 8 bases identical to TRBD2. This CDR3 spans 14 amino acids. Germline V gene lookup returns CDR1 SEHNR and CDR2 FQNEAQ (reference sequence). The V segment lost 5 bases and the J segment 3 bases; nucleotides outside the gene matches: 6. The CDR3 DNA reads as TGTGCCAGCAGCCCGGGGGGGACATTCTACGAGCAGTACTTC. Translated, it gives CASSPGGTFYEQYF.

The chain joins TRBV12-3 or TRBV12-4 to TRBJ2-1, with a weak D call TRBD2 (5 bases). This CDR3 is built from 11 residues. Trimming cost V 2 bases and J 10 bases, with 6 bases left between them. In DNA, the CDR3 is TGTGCCAGCAGTTTAAGAGGGGAGCAGTTCTTC. Translated: CASSLRGEQFF.

Here the CDR3 DNA reads TGTGCCAGCAGCCAAGGGACCGGGATCCAGGATACGCAGTATTTT. As protein: CASSQGTGIQDTQYF. The chain carries TRBV14 and TRBJ2-3, with a weak D call TRBD2 (5 bases). Between the trimmed V and J ends, which lost 1 base and 6 bases, there was a span of 14 bases. Germline values: CDR1 SGHDN, CDR2 FVKESK. CDR3 length equals 15 residues.

The V and J genes are TRBV5-6 and TRBJ2-7; 7 bases match TRBD1. V shed 3 bases, J shed 0 bases, and the junction held 3 bases outside the gene matches. CDR1 is SGHDT and CDR2 is YYEEEE in the germline V gene. There are 14 residues in the CDR3. This CDR3 reads CASSSGQVSYEQYF. The CDR3 DNA sequence: TGTGCCAGCAGCTCCGGACAGGTCTCCTACGAGCAGTACTTC.

The V and J genes are TRBV20-1 and TRBJ2-7, with 9 bases matching TRBD1. This CDR3 region has 15 residues. The germline gives CDR1 DFQATT, CDR2 SNEGSKA (reference sequence). Germline trimming cut 4 bases from V and 4 bases from J; bases unmatched to any gene: 11. The CDR3 DNA is TGCAGTGCTAAGAGAGCCGGGGACAGGGATTACGAGCAGTACTTC. Protein product: CSAKRAGDRDYEQYF.

This clonotype was seen a handful of times. This sequence joins TRBV5-4 and TRBJ2-2, with 8 positions matching TRBD1. CDR1 and CDR2 (germline): SGHNT, YYREEE (reference sequence). This CDR3 region has 16 residues. Trimming cost V 5 bases and J 0 bases; bases outside gene matches: 6. In nucleotides, the CDR3 is TGTGCCAGCAGTTCAGGGGGCAGGTCGAACACCGGGGAGCTGTTTTTT. Protein sequence: CASSSGGRSNTGELFF.

The sample holds a few counts of this clonotype. The gene calls are TRBV28 and TRBJ2-2; D remains ambiguous. With 2 bases removed from V and 6 bases from J, the gap between germline ends came to 7 bases. CDR1 is MDHEN and CDR2 is SYDVKM in the germline V gene. The length of the CDR3 is 13 residues. The CDR3 bases are TGTGCCAGCAGTTTACATCGAGCCGGGGAGCTGTTTTTT. It translates to CASSLHRAGELFF.

The chain combines TRBV7-2 with TRBJ2-1; D gene uncertain. Trimming removed 2 bases at V and 9 bases at J, with 11 bases between. This CDR3 contains 13 residues. Germline V gives CDR1 SGHTA, CDR2 FQGNSA. DNA of the CDR3: TGTGCCAGCAGCTTACGCAAGGCAATTGAGCAGTTCTTC. It translates to CASSLRKAIEQFF. Combining the CDR3 with reference TRBV7-2 and TRBJ2-1 gives the whole variable domain GAGVSQSPSNKVTEKGKDVELRCDPISGHTALYWYRQSLGQGLEFLIYFQGNSAPDKSGLPSDRFSAERTGGSVSTLTIQRTQQEDSAVYLCASSLRKAIEQFFGPGTRLTVL.

The V gene is TRBV28, the J gene TRBJ2-7; 10 nucleotides match TRBD2. The germline CDR1 and CDR2 sequences are MDHEN and SYDVKM. This CDR3 is built from 13 residues. The junction had 7 bases not matched to a gene; V was cut back by 7 bases and J by 7 bases. DNA for the CDR3: TGTGCCAGCACTCGAGCGGGAGGGCGGGAGCAGTACTTC. Protein: CASTRAGGREQYF.

The chain employs TRBV5-1 and TRBJ2-7; D perhaps matches TRBD1 (6 bases). Germline V gene lookup returns CDR1 SGHRS and CDR2 YFSETQ. Trimming cost V 2 bases and J 4 bases, with 16 bases left between them. CDR3 size: 15 residues. CDR3 amino acids: CASSLVTGRVYEQYF. The DNA of the CDR3 is TGCGCCAGCAGCTTAGTTACAGGGCGGGTATACGAGCAGTACTTC.

V usage is TRBV7-9 and J usage is TRBJ1-1; D possibly corresponds to TRBD1 (6 bases). This CDR3 is 18 amino acids long. V was shortened by 2 bases and J by 4 bases, with 23 bases between the two germline ends. Germline V lookup: CDR1 SEHNR, CDR2 FQNEAQ (reference sequence). CDR3 nucleotide sequence: TGTGCCAGCAGCTTATTGACTGGCCGGACGGGGGGCGGCACTGAAGCTTTCTTT. It codes for CASSLLTGRTGGGTEAFF. The variable domain in full, with the rest retrieved from reference TRBV7-9 and TRBJ1-1, is DTGVSQNPRHKITKRGQNVTFRCDPISEHNRLYWYRQTLGQGPEFLTYFQNEAQLEKSRLLSDRFSAERPKGSFSTLEIQRTEQGDSAMYLCASSLLTGRTGGGTEAFFGQGTRLTVV.

The CDR3, as DNA: TGTGCCAGCACCCTTCGACTGTCTAGCTCCTACAATGAGCAGTTCTTC. Encoded protein: CASTLRLSSSYNEQFF. The chain carries TRBV7-2 and TRBJ2-1; D is undetermined. The V gene's germline CDR1 is SGHTA and CDR2 FQGNSA. V lost 7 bases and J 0 bases, leaving 16 bases between the germline ends. CDR3 length: 16 residues.

This chain joins TRBV3-1 and TRBJ1-2; D unclear. Germline V gene lookup returns CDR1 LGHDT and CDR2 YNNKEL (reference sequence). Deletions cut 6 bases from V and 8 bases from J, with 13 bases between. The CDR3 length is 12 residues. The CDR3 protein is CASRTLDSGYTF. As DNA, the CDR3 is TGTGCCAGCAGAACCCTTGATTCGGGCTACACCTTC.

This chain connects TRBV6-2 or TRBV6-3 to TRBJ2-5, with D tentatively TRBD1 (6 bases). Trimming stripped 6 bases from V and 2 bases from J, with 16 bases between. Germline assignment: CDR1 MNHEY and CDR2 SVGEGT. This CDR3 has 15 amino acids. CDR3 sequence: CASREPGHNQETQYF. The CDR3 DNA reads TGTGCCAGCAGGGAACCGGGACACAATCAAGAGACCCAGTACTTC.

This clonotype was detected only a few times. V usage is TRBV28 and J usage is TRBJ2-1; D is perhaps TRBD2 (6 bases). V lost 5 bases and J lost 10, with 15 bases in between. CDR3 length equals 13 residues. Per germline, CDR1 MDHEN and CDR2 SYDVKM. This CDR3 is CASSSPGVGEQFF. Written as DNA, the CDR3 is TGTGCCAGCAGTAGCCCGGGAGTTGGAGAGCAGTTCTTC. The whole variable domain, remainder taken from reference TRBV28 and TRBJ2-1, is DVKVTQSSRYLVKRTGEKVFLECVQDMDHENMFWYRQDPGLGLRLIYFSYDVKMKEKGDIPEGYSVSREKKERFSLILESASTNQTSMYLCASSSPGVGEQFFGPGTRLTVL.

This clonotype appeared once. The chain recombines TRBV2 with TRBJ2-1; 8 bases are a match to TRBD1. The CDR3 runs 16 residues. Per germline, CDR1 SNHLY and CDR2 FYNNEI. After removal of 9 bases from V and 6 bases from J, the junction contained 16 bases not matched to a gene. The CDR3 protein is CASKPPRQGLSNEQFF. Written as DNA, the CDR3 is TGTGCCAGTAAACCCCCCCGACAGGGGCTCAGCAATGAGCAGTTCTTC.

V usage is TRBV11-2 and J usage is TRBJ2-7, with TRBD1 identical over 9 bases. This CDR3 has 15 amino acids. Germline CDR1 is SGHAT and CDR2 is FQNNGV. After removal of 6 bases from V and 2 bases from J, the junction contained 8 bases not matched to a gene. The CDR3 coding sequence is TGTGCCAGCAGTCTCTACGGGACAGGGACCTACGAGCAGTACTTC. Amino acids: CASSLYGTGTYEQYF. The full variable domain, its missing parts supplied by reference TRBV11-2 and TRBJ2-7, is EAGVAQSPRYKIIEKRQSVAFWCNPISGHATLYWYQQILGQGPKLLIQFQNNGVVDDSQLPKDRFSAERLKGVDSTLKIQPAKLEDSAVYLCASSLYGTGTYEQYFGPGTRLTVT.

This chain uses TRBV18 with TRBJ1-5; TRBD1 is a possible D gene (5 bases). The CDR3 totals 13 residues. Germline CDR1 KGHSH, CDR2 LQKENI. V lost 1 base, J lost 9 bases, and 10 bases lay in between. The CDR3 sequence: CASSPQGRWPQHF. CDR3 DNA: TGTGCCAGCTCACCACAGGGGAGGTGGCCCCAGCATTTT.